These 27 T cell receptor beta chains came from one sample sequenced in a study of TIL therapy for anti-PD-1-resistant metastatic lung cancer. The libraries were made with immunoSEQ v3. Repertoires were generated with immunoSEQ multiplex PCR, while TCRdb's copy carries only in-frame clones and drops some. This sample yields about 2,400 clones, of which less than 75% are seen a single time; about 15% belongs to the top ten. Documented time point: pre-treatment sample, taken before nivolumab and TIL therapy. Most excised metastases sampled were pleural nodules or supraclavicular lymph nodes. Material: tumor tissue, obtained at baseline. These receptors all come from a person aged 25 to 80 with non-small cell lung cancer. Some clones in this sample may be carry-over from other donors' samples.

In nucleotides, the CDR3 is TGTGCCAGCAGTGATACAGGGGCCGGCTCCTACGAGCAGTACTTC. Protein: CASSDTGAGSYEQYF. This rearrangement joins TRBV6-6 to TRBJ2-7, with TRBD1 identical over 7 bases. Germline lookup yields CDR1 MNHNY and CDR2 SVGAGI (reference sequence). There are 15 residues in the CDR3. Trimming took 5 bases from V and 0 from J; bases not matched to a gene: 7.

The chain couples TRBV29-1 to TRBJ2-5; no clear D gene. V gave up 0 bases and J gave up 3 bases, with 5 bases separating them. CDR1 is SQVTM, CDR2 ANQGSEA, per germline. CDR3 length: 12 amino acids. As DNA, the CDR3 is TGCAGCGTTGAAGAATCGGAAGAGACCCAGTACTTC. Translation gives CSVEESEETQYF.

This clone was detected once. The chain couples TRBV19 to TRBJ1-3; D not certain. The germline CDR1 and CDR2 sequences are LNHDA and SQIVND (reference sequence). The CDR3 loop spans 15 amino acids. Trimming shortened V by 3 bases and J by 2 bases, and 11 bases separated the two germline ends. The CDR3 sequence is CASSMGPRAGNTIYF. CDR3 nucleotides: TGTGCCAGTAGTATGGGCCCTAGGGCTGGAAACACCATATATTTT.

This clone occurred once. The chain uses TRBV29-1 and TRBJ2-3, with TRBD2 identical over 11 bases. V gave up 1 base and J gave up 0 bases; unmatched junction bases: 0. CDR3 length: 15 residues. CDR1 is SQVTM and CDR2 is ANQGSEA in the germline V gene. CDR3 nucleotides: TGCAGCGTTGAAGGGACTAGCGGGAGCACAGATACGCAGTATTTT. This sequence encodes CSVEGTSGSTDTQYF.

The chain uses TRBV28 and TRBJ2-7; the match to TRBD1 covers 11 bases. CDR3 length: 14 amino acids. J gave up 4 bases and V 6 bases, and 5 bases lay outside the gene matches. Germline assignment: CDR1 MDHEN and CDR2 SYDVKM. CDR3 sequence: CASRGTGGWYEQYF. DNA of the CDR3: TGTGCCAGCAGAGGGACAGGGGGGTGGTACGAGCAGTACTTC. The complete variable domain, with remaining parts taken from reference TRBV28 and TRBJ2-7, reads DVKVTQSSRYLVKRTGEKVFLECVQDMDHENMFWYRQDPGLGLRLIYFSYDVKMKEKGDIPEGYSVSREKKERFSLILESASTNQTSMYLCASRGTGGWYEQYFGPGTRLTVT.

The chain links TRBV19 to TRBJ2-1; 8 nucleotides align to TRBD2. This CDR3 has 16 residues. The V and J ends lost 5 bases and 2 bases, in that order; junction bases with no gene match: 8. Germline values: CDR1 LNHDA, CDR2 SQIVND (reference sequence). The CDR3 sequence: CASSSTSATPYNEQFF. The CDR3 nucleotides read TGTGCCAGTAGTTCGACTAGCGCCACGCCCTACAATGAGCAGTTCTTC.

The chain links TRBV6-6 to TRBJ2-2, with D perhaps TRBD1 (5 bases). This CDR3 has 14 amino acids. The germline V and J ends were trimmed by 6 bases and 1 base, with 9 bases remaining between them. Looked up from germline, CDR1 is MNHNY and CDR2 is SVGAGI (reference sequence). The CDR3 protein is CASSRQMNTGELFF. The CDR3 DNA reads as TGTGCCAGCAGCAGACAGATGAACACCGGGGAGCTGTTTTTT.

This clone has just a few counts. CDR3 residues: CASSLRRLAGGLTDTQYF. CDR3 in DNA: TGTGCCAGCAGTTTAAGACGACTAGCGGGAGGGCTAACAGATACGCAGTATTTT. The chain has TRBV27 and TRBJ2-3; 14 nucleotides match TRBD2. The CDR3 runs 18 residues. Germline CDR1 MNHEY, CDR2 SMNVEV (reference sequence). The ends lost 2 bases at V and 3 bases at J; junction bases unmatched: 7.

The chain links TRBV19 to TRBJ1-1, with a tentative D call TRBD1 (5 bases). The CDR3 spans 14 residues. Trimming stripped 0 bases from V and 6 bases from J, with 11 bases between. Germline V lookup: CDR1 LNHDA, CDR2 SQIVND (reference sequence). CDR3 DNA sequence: TGTGCCAGTAGTATAGACAGGGACTTCCCTGAAGCTTTCTTT. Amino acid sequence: CASSIDRDFPEAFF. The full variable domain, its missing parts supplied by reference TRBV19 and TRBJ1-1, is DGGITQSPKYLFRKEGQNVTLSCEQNLNHDAMYWYRQDPGQGLRLIYYSQIVNDFQKGDIAEGYSVSREKKESFPLTVTSAQKNPTAFYLCASSIDRDFPEAFFGQGTRLTVV.

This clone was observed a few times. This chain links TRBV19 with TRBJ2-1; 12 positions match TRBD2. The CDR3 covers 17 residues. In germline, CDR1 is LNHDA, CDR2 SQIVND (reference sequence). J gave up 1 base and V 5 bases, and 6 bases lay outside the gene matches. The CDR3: CASSPTSGSNSYNEQFF. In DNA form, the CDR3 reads TGTGCCAGTAGTCCGACTAGCGGGAGTAATTCCTACAATGAGCAGTTCTTC.

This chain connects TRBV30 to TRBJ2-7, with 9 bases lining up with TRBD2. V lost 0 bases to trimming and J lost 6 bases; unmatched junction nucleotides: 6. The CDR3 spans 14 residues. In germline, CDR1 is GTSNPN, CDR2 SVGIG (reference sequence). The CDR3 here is CAWSVRLADGEQYV. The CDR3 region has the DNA TGTGCCTGGAGTGTACGACTAGCGGATGGCGAGCAGTACGTC.

The CDR3 DNA is TGTGCCAGCAGTATAAGACAGGGCGTTGGAAACACCATATATTTT. This gives the protein CASSIRQGVGNTIYF. The chain is built from TRBV27 and TRBJ1-3, with TRBD1 matching 7 bases. Trimming removed 5 bases from V and 3 bases from J; junction bases left unmatched: 7. The CDR3 runs 15 residues. Germline CDR1 MNHEY, CDR2 SMNVEV (reference sequence).

CDR3 loop: CASSFPSRRGTEAFF. CDR3 nucleotides: TGTGCCAGCAGCTTCCCGTCCCGGCGGGGCACTGAAGCTTTCTTT. The chain joins TRBV5-4 to TRBJ1-1; D is unclear. The CDR3 is made up of 15 amino acids. Germline lookup yields CDR1 SGHNT and CDR2 YYREEE (reference sequence). V was shortened by 2 bases and J by 4 bases, with 15 bases between the two germline ends. Based on the CDR3 plus reference TRBV5-4 and TRBJ1-1, the full variable domain is ETGVTQSPTHLIKTRGQQVTLRCSSQSGHNTVSWYQQALGQGPQFIFQYYREEENGRGNFPPRFSGLQFPNYSSELNVNALELDDSALYLCASSFPSRRGTEAFFGQGTRLTVV.

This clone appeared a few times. CDR3 bases: TGTGCCAGCAGTTGGACAGGGCCTCACGAGCAGTACTTC. This encodes CASSWTGPHEQYF. The rearrangement joins TRBV27 to TRBJ2-7; 8 nucleotides match TRBD1. In germline, CDR1 is MNHEY, CDR2 SMNVEV (reference sequence). CDR3 size: 13 residues. Trimming took 4 bases from V and 5 from J; bases not matched to a gene: 4.

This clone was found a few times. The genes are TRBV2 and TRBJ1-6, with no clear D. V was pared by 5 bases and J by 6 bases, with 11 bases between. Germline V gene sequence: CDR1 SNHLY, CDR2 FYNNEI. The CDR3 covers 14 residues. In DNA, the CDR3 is TGTGCCAGCAGTCGACTGGTTTCTAATTCACCCCTCCACTTT. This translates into CASSRLVSNSPLHF.

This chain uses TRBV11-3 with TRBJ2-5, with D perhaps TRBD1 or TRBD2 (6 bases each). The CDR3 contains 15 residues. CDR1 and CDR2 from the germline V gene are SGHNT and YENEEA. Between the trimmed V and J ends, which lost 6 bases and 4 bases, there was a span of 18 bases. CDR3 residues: CASRSGFGGRETQYF. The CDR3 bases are TGTGCCAGCAGGTCGGGGTTTGGGGGGCGAGAGACCCAGTACTTC.

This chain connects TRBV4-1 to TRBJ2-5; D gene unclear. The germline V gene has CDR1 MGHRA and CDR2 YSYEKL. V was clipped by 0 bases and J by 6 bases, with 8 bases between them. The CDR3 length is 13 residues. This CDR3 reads CASSQEPGQTQYF. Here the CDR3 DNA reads TGCGCCAGCAGCCAAGAACCTGGACAGACCCAGTACTTC.

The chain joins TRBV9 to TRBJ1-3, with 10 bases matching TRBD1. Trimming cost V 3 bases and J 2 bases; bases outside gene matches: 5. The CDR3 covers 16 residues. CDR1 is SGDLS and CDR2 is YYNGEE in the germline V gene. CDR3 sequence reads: CASSGGGTGAGNTIYF. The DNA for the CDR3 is TGTGCCAGCAGCGGGGGCGGGACAGGGGCTGGAAACACCATATATTTT.

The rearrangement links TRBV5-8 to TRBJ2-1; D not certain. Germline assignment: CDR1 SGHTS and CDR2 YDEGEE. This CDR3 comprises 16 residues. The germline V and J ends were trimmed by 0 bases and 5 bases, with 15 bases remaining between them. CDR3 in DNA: TGTGCCAGCAGCTTGGAGGTAGCTTTTGCCGACAATGAGCAGTTCTTC. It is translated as CASSLEVAFADNEQFF.

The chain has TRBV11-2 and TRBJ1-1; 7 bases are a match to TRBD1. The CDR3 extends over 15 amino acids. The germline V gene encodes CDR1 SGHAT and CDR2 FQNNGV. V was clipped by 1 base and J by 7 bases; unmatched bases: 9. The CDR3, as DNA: TGTGCCAGCAGCTTAGGGGGGACAGTAAAAAATGAAGCTTTCTTT. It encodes CASSLGGTVKNEAFF.

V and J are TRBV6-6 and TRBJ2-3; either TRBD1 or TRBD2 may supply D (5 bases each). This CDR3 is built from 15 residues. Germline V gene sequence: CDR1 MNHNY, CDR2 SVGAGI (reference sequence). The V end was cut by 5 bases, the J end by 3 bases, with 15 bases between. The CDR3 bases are TGTGCCAGCAGTGATACAGGTGGGGGTACAGATACGCAGTATTTT. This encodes CASSDTGGGTDTQYF.

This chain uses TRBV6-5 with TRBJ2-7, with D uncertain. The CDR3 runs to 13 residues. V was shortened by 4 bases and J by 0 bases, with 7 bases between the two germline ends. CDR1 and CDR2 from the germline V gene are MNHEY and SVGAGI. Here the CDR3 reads CASSSRYSYEQYF. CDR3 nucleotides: TGTGCCAGCAGTTCTCGGTACTCCTACGAGCAGTACTTC.

CDR3 protein: CASRRDSLIQNIQYF. The DNA for the CDR3 is TGTGCCAGTAGGCGGGACAGCTTAATCCAAAACATTCAGTACTTC. The chain has TRBV19 and TRBJ2-4; the D gene is possibly TRBD1 (7 bases). V was pared by 6 bases and J by 5 bases, with 17 bases between. This CDR3 contains 15 residues. CDR1 and CDR2 (germline): LNHDA, SQIVND (reference sequence).

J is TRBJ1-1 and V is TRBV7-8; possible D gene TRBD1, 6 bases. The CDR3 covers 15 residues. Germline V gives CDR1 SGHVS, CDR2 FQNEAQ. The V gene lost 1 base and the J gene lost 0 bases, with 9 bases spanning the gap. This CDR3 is CASSLEGVMNTEAFF. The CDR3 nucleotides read TGTGCCAGCAGCTTAGAGGGGGTTATGAACACTGAAGCTTTCTTT.

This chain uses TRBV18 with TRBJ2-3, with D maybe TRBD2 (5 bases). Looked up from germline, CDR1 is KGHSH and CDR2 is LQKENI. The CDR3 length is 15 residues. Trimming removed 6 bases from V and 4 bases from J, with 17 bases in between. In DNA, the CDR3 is TGTGCCAGCTCGGGCGAGGACGGGAACGCAGATACGCAGTATTTT. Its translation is CASSGEDGNADTQYF.

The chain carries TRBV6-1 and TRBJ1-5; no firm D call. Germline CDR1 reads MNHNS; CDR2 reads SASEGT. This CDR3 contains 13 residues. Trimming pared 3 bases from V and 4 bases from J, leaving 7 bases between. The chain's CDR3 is CASSDLRNQPQHF. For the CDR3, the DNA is TGTGCCAGCAGTGATCTGAGGAATCAGCCCCAGCATTTT.

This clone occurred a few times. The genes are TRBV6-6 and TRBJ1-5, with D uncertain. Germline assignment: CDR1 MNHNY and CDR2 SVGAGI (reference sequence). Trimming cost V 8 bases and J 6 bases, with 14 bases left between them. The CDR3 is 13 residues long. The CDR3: CASPGTGVQPQHF. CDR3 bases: TGTGCCAGCCCCGGAACCGGCGTTCAGCCCCAGCATTTT.